This T cell receptor beta chain comes out of a study of shared clonotypes between healthy human individuals. Study context: Two female and three male donors aged 18 to 49 were enrolled.

Profiling relied on immunoSEQ multiplex PCR, and the TCRdb table lists in-frame clones only, not all of them. The repertoire consists of 1,400,000 or so clones, with roughly 98.5% occurring once and the leading ten covering 0.36%. The CDR3 sequence is 12 residues long. The clonotype was recovered from a man aged 25-40 years in good health. Sequencing was carried out using naive CD4+ T cells sorted from blood. Subset defined: CD45RA+ positively selected. This chain uses TRBV21-1 with TRBJ2-1. TRBV21-1 is a listed pseudogene. The CDR3: CASSNKDNEQFF. The CDR3 nucleotides read TGTGCCAGCAGCAATAAGGACAATGAGCAGTTCTTC.